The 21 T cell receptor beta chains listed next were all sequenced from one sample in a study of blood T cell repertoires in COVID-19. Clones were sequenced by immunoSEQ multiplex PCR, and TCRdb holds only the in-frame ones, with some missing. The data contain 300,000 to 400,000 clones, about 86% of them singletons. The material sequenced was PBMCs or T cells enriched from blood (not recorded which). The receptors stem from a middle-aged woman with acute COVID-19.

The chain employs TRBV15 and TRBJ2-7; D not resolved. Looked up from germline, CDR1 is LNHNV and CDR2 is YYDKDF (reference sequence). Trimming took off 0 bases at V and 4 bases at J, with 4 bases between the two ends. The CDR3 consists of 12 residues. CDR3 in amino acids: CATSRDHYEQYF. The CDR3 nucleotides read TGTGCCACCAGCAGAGATCATTACGAGCAGTACTTC.

This chain's CDR3 is CASSPEQGQSYGYTF. CDR3 bases: TGTGCCAGCAGTCCCGAGCAGGGACAATCCTATGGCTACACCTTC. This sequence joins TRBV6-5 and TRBJ1-2, with a possible D match to TRBD1 (6 bases). The CDR3 runs to 15 residues. V was cut by 5 bases and J by 4 bases, with 17 bases left in between. Germline V CDR1 and CDR2: MNHEY, SVGAGI.

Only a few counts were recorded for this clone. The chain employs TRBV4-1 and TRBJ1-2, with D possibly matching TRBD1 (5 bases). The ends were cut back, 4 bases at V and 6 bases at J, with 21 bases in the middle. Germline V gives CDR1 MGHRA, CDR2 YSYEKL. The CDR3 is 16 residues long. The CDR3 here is CASSPWPVRVVDGYTF. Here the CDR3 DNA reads TGCGCCAGCAGCCCATGGCCGGTCAGGGTAGTTGATGGCTACACCTTC.

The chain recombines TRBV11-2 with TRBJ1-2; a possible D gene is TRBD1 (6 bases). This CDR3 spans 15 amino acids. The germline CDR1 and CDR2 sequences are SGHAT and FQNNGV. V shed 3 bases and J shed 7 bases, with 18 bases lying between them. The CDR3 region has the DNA TGTGCCAGCAGCTTGCAGGGGTCATGGGCCTCTGGCTACACCTTC. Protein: CASSLQGSWASGYTF.

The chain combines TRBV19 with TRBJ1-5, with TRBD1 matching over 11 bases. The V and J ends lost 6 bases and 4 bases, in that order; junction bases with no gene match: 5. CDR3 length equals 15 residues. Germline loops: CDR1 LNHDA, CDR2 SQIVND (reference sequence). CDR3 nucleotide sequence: TGTGCCAGTAGGGGACAGGGGGGAGCAAATCAGCCCCAGCATTTT. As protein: CASRGQGGANQPQHF.

CDR3 nucleotides: TGTGCCAGCTACCCACCGGGACTTAACTATGGCTACACCTTC. Its protein is CASYPPGLNYGYTF. This rearrangement joins TRBV28 to TRBJ1-2; D possibly corresponds to TRBD1 (5 bases). Trimming took off 8 bases at V and 1 base at J, with 14 bases between the two ends. CDR1 is MDHEN and CDR2 is SYDVKM in the germline V gene. The CDR3 runs to 14 residues.

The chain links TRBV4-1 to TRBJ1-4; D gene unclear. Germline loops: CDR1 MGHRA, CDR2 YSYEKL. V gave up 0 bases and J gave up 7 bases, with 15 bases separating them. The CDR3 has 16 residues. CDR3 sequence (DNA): TGCGCCAGCAGCCAAGACCCAGGAGGGTTTGGTGAAAAACTGTTTTTT. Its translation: CASSQDPGGFGEKLFF.

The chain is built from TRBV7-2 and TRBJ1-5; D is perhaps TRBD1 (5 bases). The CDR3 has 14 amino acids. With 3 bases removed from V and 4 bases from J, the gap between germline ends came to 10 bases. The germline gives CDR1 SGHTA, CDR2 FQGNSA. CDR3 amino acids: CASSFGSGNQPQHF. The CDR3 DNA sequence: TGTGCCAGCAGCTTCGGGTCAGGGAATCAGCCCCAGCATTTT.

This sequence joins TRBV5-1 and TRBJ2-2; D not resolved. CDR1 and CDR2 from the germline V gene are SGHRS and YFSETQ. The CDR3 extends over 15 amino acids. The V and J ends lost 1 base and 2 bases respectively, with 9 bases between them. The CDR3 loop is CASSLSGSNTGELFF. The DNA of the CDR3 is TGCGCCAGCAGCTTGTCCGGGTCCAACACCGGGGAGCTGTTTTTT.

The CDR3 sequence: CASTPHTDTQYF. The CDR3 DNA follows: TGTGCCAGCACCCCCCACACAGATACGCAGTATTTT. The chain carries TRBV6-5 and TRBJ2-3, with D uncertain. The V and J ends lost 7 bases and 2 bases respectively, with 7 bases between them. This CDR3 is built from 12 residues. From germline, CDR1 is MNHEY and CDR2 SVGAGI.

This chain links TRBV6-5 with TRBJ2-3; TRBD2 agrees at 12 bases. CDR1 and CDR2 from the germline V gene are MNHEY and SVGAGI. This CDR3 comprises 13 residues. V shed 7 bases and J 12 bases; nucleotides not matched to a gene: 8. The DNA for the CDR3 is TGTGCCAGCACCGAGACTAGCGGGAGATCTCAGTATTTT. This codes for CASTETSGRSQYF.

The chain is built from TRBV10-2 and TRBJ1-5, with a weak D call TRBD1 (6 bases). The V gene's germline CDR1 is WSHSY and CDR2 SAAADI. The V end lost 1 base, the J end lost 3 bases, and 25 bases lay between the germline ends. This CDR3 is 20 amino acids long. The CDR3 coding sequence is TGCGCCAGCAGTGAGTTTCTACTCGGGACAACTACTGGATTCAATCAGCCCCAGCATTTT. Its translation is CASSEFLLGTTTGFNQPQHF.

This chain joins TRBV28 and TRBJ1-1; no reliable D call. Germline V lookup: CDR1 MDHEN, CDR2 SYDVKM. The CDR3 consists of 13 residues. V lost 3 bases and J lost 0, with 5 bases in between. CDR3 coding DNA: TGTGCCAGCAGTTTCCCAGTGAACACTGAAGCTTTCTTT. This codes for CASSFPVNTEAFF. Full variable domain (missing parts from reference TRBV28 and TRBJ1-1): DVKVTQSSRYLVKRTGEKVFLECVQDMDHENMFWYRQDPGLGLRLIYFSYDVKMKEKGDIPEGYSVSREKKERFSLILESASTNQTSMYLCASSFPVNTEAFFGQGTRLTVV.

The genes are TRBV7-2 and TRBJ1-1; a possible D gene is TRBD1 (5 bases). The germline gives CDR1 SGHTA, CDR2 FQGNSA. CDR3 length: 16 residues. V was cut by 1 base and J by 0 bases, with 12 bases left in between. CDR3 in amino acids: CASSLGRVQMNTEAFF. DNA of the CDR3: TGTGCCAGCAGCTTAGGCAGGGTCCAAATGAACACTGAAGCTTTCTTT.

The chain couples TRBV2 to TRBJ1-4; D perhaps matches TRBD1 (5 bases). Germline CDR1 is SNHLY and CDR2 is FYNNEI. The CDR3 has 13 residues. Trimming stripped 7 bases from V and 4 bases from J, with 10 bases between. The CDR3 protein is CASKPGHNEKLFF. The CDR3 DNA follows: TGTGCCAGCAAGCCAGGACATAATGAAAAACTGTTTTTT.

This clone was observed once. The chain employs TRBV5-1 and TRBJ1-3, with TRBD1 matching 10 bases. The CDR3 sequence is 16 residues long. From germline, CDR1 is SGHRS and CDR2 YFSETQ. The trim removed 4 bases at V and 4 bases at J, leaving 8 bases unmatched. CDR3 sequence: CASSPGTGALGNTIYF. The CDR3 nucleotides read TGCGCCAGCAGCCCGGGGACAGGGGCCCTCGGAAACACCATATATTTT.

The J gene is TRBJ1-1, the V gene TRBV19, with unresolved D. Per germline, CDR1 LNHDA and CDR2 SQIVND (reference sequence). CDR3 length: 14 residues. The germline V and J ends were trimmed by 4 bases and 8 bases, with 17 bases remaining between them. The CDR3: CASSRVSSTDEAFF. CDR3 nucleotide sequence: TGTGCCAGTAGTAGGGTCTCTTCGACTGACGAAGCTTTCTTT.

CDR3 coding DNA: TGTGCCAGTTTACGGGACAGGGGGGCCTACAATGAGCAGTTCTTC. It encodes CASLRDRGAYNEQFF. This chain connects TRBV4-2 to TRBJ2-1, with 11 bases matching TRBD1. The CDR3 consists of 15 residues. Trimming at V came to 9 bases and at J to 2 bases, leaving 6 bases not matched to a gene. Germline lookup yields CDR1 LGHNA and CDR2 YNFKEQ.

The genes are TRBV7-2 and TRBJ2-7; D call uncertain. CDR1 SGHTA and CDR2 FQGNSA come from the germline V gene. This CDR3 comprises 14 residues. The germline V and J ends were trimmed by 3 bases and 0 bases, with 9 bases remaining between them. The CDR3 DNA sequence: TGTGCCAGCAGCTTTGACTCTTTCTCCTACGAGCAGTACTTC. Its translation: CASSFDSFSYEQYF.

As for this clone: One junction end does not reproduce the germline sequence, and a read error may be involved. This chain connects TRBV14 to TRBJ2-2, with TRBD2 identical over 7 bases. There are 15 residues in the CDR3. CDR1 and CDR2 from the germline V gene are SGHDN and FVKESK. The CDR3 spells CASRQAGKNTGELFF. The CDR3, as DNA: TGTGCCAGCAGGCAAGCGGGGAAGAACACCGGGGAGCTGTTTTTT.

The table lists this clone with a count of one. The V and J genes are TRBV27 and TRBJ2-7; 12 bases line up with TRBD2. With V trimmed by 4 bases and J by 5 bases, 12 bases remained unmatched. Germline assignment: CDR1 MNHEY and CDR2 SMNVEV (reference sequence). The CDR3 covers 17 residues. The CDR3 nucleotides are TGTGCCAGCAGTTCTAGCGGGAGGGCCAGCGGTATTAACGAGCAGTACTTC. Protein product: CASSSSGRASGINEQYF.